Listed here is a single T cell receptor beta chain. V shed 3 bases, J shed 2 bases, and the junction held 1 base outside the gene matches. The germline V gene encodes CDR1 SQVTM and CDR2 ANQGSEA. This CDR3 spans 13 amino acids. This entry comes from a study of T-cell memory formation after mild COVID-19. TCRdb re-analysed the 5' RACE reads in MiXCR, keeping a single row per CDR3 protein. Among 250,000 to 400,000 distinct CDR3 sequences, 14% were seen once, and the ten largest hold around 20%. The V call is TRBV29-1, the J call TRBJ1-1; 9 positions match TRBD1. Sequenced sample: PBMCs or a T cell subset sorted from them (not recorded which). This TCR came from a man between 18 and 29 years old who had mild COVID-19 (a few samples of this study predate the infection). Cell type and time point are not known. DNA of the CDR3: TGCAGCGTTGAGGACAGGGGTAACACTGAAGCTTTCTTT. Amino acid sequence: CSVEDRGNTEAFF.